This TCR beta chain derives from a study of blood T cell dynamics during melanoma immunotherapy. For the study at large: Metastatic melanoma patients received first-line pembrolizumab or nivolumab plus ipilimumab.

Time point denoted: pre-treatment baseline. Blood was drawn before treatment and at week 3 after checkpoint blockade. No patient had earlier systemic cancer treatment, concurrent immunosuppressants, or another active cancer. Germline CDR1 is MNHNY and CDR2 is SVGAGI (reference sequence). This CDR3 region has 13 residues. Trimming cost V 2 bases and J 1 base, with 5 bases left between them. Each bulk PBMC sample had approximately 400 ng DNA loaded. Clones were read by immunoSEQ multiplex PCR, and TCRdb kept only the in-frame ones, dropping some. Here the sample spans about 6,700 clones, over 80% being singletons.

This chain joins TRBV6-6 and TRBJ2-5; a weak D match, TRBD1 (5 bases). The TCR comes from a human donor with melanoma. Some clones in this sample may be carry-over from other donors' samples. Sequencing used blood, obtained from a patient treated with checkpoint blockade. The DNA for the CDR3 is TGTGCCAGCAGTTACGGGGCCCAAGAGACCCAGTACTTC. Amino acid sequence: CASSYGAQETQYF.